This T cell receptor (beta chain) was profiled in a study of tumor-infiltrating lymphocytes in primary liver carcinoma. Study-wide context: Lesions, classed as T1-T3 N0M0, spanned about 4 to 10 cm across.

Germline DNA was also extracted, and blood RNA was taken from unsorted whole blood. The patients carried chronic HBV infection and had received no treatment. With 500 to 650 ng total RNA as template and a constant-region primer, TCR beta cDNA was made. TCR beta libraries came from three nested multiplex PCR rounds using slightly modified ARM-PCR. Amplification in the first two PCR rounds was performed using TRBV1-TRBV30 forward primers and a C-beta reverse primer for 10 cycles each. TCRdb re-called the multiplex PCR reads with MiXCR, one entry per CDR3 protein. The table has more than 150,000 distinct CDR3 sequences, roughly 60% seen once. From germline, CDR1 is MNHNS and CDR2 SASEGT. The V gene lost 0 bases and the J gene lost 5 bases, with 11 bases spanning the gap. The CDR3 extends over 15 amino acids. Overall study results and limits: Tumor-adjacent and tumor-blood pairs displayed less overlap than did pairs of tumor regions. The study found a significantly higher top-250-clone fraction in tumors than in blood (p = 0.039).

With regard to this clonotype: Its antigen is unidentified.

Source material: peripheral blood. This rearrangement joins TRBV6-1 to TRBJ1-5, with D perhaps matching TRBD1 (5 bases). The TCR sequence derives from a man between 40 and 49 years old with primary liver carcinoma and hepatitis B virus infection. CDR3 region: CASSEAGASYQPQHF. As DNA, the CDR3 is TGTGCCAGCAGTGAAGCCGGGGCGAGCTATCAGCCCCAGCATTTT.